This passage covers 16 T cell receptor beta chains from one sample sequenced in a study of beta chain features in type 1 diabetes. Study observations and caveats: Among patients with Type 1 diabetes, TCRB CDR3s were moderately but significantly shorter in every one of the four CD4+ subsets.

The isolated RNA, all of it, was reverse transcribed, so expressed TCRB transcripts were what got sequenced. Libraries were prepared by immunoSEQ multiplex PCR; TCRdb keeps only in-frame clonotypes and omits some of them. The table has about 160,000 clones, almost 8% seen once. These TCRs are of unknown antigen specificity. What was sequenced was central memory CD4+ T cells from blood. The receptors shown here come from a man between 18 and 29 years old with type 1 diabetes.

Ten or more counts support this clone. The chain is built from TRBV6-1 and TRBJ2-1; no clear D. There are 13 residues in the CDR3. Germline V gene sequence: CDR1 MNHNS, CDR2 SASEGT. V lost 1 base and J 12 bases, leaving 13 bases between the germline ends. The CDR3 protein is CASSEGLGAGQFF. The CDR3 DNA reads as TGTGCCAGCAGTGAAGGGTTGGGCGCCGGGCAGTTCTTC.

This clone has just a few counts. The chain combines TRBV6-5 with TRBJ2-3, with D perhaps matching TRBD1 (6 bases). Trimming shortened V by 7 bases and J by 5 bases, and 16 bases separated the two germline ends. The CDR3 extends over 14 amino acids. The germline V gene has CDR1 MNHEY and CDR2 SVGAGI. The CDR3 DNA reads TGTGCCAGCACCCAGGACAGTCAGGGAGATACGCAGTATTTT. Protein sequence: CASTQDSQGDTQYF.

This clone occurred a few times. This chain connects TRBV4-1 to TRBJ2-2; 8 bases agree with TRBD2. The length of the CDR3 is 16 residues. Germline V lookup: CDR1 MGHRA, CDR2 YSYEKL. Trimming cost V 4 bases and J 6 bases; bases outside gene matches: 10. Here the CDR3 reads CASSRTGTSWSGELFF. The CDR3 DNA reads as TGCGCCAGCAGCCGAACCGGGACTAGTTGGTCCGGGGAGCTGTTTTTT.

The sample holds a few counts of this clone. V is TRBV29-1 and J is TRBJ2-3; TRBD2 aligns across 11 bases. CDR1 and CDR2 from the germline V gene are SQVTM and ANQGSEA. After removal of 7 bases from V and 5 bases from J, the junction contained 11 bases not matched to a gene. This CDR3 is 15 amino acids long. The CDR3 bases are TGCAGCGCCAACGACCTAGCGGGAGGACAAGATACGCAGTATTTT. This codes for CSANDLAGGQDTQYF.

In its sample, this clone was seen a few times. V and J are TRBV5-8 and TRBJ1-1; D is ambiguous. Looked up from germline, CDR1 is SGHTS and CDR2 is YDEGEE. V gave up 2 bases and J gave up 5 bases, with 7 bases separating them. The CDR3 is 12 amino acids. The CDR3 protein is CASSFLRTEAFF. CDR3 nucleotides: TGTGCCAGCAGCTTTTTGAGGACTGAAGCTTTCTTT.

This clone occurred a few times. The chain joins TRBV27 to TRBJ1-5, with 7 positions matching TRBD1. The V segment lost 3 bases and the J segment 4 bases; nucleotides outside the gene matches: 9. Germline values: CDR1 MNHEY, CDR2 SMNVEV (reference sequence). The CDR3 is made up of 16 amino acids. The CDR3 loop reads CASSFSGGIVNQPQHF. Here the CDR3 DNA reads TGTGCCAGCAGTTTTTCAGGGGGGATAGTTAATCAGCCCCAGCATTTT.

The rearrangement joins TRBV5-1 to TRBJ1-5; tentative D call: TRBD1 (6 bases). The germline V and J ends were trimmed by 5 bases and 5 bases, with 17 bases remaining between them. The CDR3 runs to 15 residues. Germline CDR1 reads SGHRS; CDR2 reads YFSETQ. The CDR3 DNA sequence: TGCGCCAGCAGTTCTTCTGGGGGGGCAGATCAGCCCCAGCATTTT. Its protein is CASSSSGGADQPQHF.

This clone was recorded a few times. The chain links TRBV6-1 to TRBJ2-7, with D possibly being TRBD1 (6 bases). The CDR3 runs 15 residues. With 6 bases removed from V and 5 bases from J, the gap between germline ends came to 20 bases. Germline V gene data show CDR1 as MNHNS and CDR2 as SASEGT. The CDR3 loop reads CASSRRAQGRNEQYF. The CDR3 DNA sequence: TGTGCCAGCAGCCGACGGGCACAGGGAAGGAACGAGCAGTACTTC.

This clone was counted between two and nine times. The chain has TRBV6-6 and TRBJ2-5; D unclear. The CDR3 sequence is 11 residues long. Per the germline V gene, CDR1 is MNHNY and CDR2 is SVGAGI (reference sequence). Trimming left V 5 bases short and J 5 bases short, with 6 bases between. In DNA form, the CDR3 reads TGTGCCAGCAGTCCCCAGGAGACCCAGTACTTC. Translated, it gives CASSPQETQYF.

CDR3 region: CSVATQGENTEAFF. The CDR3 DNA reads TGCAGCGTTGCAACCCAGGGGGAGAACACTGAAGCTTTCTTT. The genes are TRBV29-1 and TRBJ1-1; 7 nucleotides match TRBD1. J was trimmed by 1 base and V by 4 bases; bases with no gene match: 6. Looked up from germline, CDR1 is SQVTM and CDR2 is ANQGSEA. The CDR3 is made up of 14 amino acids.

This clone was seen repeatedly, ten times or more. The CDR3 DNA follows: TGTGCCAGCAGACTAGCGGGAGCAGATACGCAGTATTTT. Translation: CASRLAGADTQYF. The chain has TRBV28 and TRBJ2-3; 11 bases agree with TRBD2. Germline CDR1 is MDHEN and CDR2 is SYDVKM. V lost 6 bases and J lost 4; bases outside the gene matches: 0. CDR3 size: 13 residues.

V usage is TRBV5-4 and J usage is TRBJ1-2; maybe TRBD1 (5 bases). The CDR3 consists of 14 residues. Germline V lookup: CDR1 SGHNT, CDR2 YYREEE (reference sequence). V was trimmed by 0 bases and J by 3 bases, leaving 9 bases between them. In DNA form, the CDR3 reads TGTGCCAGCAGCTTGGGACAGCTTGACTATGGCTACACCTTC. Residues: CASSLGQLDYGYTF.

The sample holds one count of this clone. The chain couples TRBV7-2 to TRBJ2-7; 10 nucleotides agree with TRBD1. Germline V gene data show CDR1 as SGHTA and CDR2 as FQGNSA. This CDR3 has 15 amino acids. The V and J ends lost 3 bases and 3 bases, in that order; junction bases with no gene match: 5. The CDR3 region is CASSFPRDRGYEQYF. The CDR3 DNA is TGTGCCAGCAGCTTCCCGAGGGACAGGGGCTACGAGCAGTACTTC.

This clone has more than one count but fewer than ten. The chain is built from TRBV18 and TRBJ1-5, with D possibly TRBD1 on 6 matching bases. CDR3 length: 16 amino acids. Deletions cut 4 bases from V and 0 bases from J, with 13 bases between. Germline lookup yields CDR1 KGHSH and CDR2 LQKENI. The CDR3 nucleotides read TGTGCCAGCTCACTCCCGACAGGTAATAGCAATCAGCCCCAGCATTTT. This sequence encodes CASSLPTGNSNQPQHF.

As for this clone: Other nucleotide sequences in the sample specify the same CDR3. The V and J genes are TRBV7-9 and TRBJ1-5; 7 nucleotides agree with TRBD1. Germline V lookup: CDR1 SEHNR, CDR2 FQNEAQ (reference sequence). The CDR3 is 14 amino acids. V lost 5 bases to trimming and J lost 4 bases; unmatched junction nucleotides: 5. CDR3 sequence: CASSAGTDNQPQHF. CDR3 coding DNA: TGTGCCAGCAGCGCCGGGACAGATAATCAGCCCCAGCATTTT.

This clone has just a few counts. The V call is TRBV13, the J call TRBJ1-1; D is undetermined. The CDR3 extends over 14 amino acids. The germline V gene encodes CDR1 PRHDT and CDR2 FYEKMQ (reference sequence). Trimming cost V 2 bases and J 7 bases, with 14 bases left between them. This CDR3 is CASSLRVRGSEAFF. The DNA of the CDR3 is TGTGCCAGCAGCTTACGAGTGCGGGGTAGTGAAGCTTTCTTT.